These T cell receptor beta chains were read from a single sample in a study of metastatic and nonmetastatic thyroid tumors. TCRdb reprocessed the PCR reads via MiXCR. Of 35,000 to 50,000 clones listed, about 15% are singletons. Sequences were obtained from tumor tissue. The origin of the receptors is a female donor with papillary thyroid cancer or a benign thyroid nodule (not recorded which). Some clones in this sample may be carry-over from other donors' samples. The CDR3 runs from the conserved cysteine through the conserved F or W. A D gene is named only where the DNA matches it firmly.

.	TRBJ2-6	TRBV30	CAWSLSGANVLTF
TRBD1	TRBJ1-1	TRBV19	CASSIQDRGGTEAFF
TRBD2	TRBJ2-3	TRBV24-1	CATSDLRDYPTDTQYF
TRBD1	TRBJ2-6	TRBV5-4	CASSLWQGARGANVLTF
TRBD1	TRBJ1-1	TRBV5-1	CASAGTGASTEAFF
.	TRBJ1-5	TRBV6-1	CASRGDSNQPQHF
.	TRBJ2-7	TRBV20-1	CSASFREYNAVTYEQYF
TRBD2	TRBJ2-1	TRBV5-4	CASSWGKRGLAVAHEQFF
TRBD1	TRBJ1-2	TRBV24-1	CATSPGQNYGYTF
.	TRBJ1-2	TRBV6-1	CASSESGQVGYGYTF
TRBD1	TRBJ2-7	TRBV19	CASSSRTGGPTYEQYF
TRBD2	TRBJ2-1	TRBV7-2	CASSLSGLVGGEQFF
.	TRBJ2-7	TRBV7-8	CVSSSPPVGRSYDQYF
TRBD2	TRBJ2-3	TRBV18	CANSPPSGRAGDTQYF
.	TRBJ1-3	TRBV29-1	CSVQGTGNTIYF
.	TRBJ1-1	TRBV20-1	CSARENRALNTEAFF
.	TRBJ2-7	TRBV6-2/TRBV6-3	CASSYTDRYEQYF
TRBD1	TRBJ1-2	TRBV2	CASSPPTGVGYTF
TRBD2	TRBJ2-3	TRBV12-3/TRBV12-4	CASSLDTGGSTDTQYF
.	TRBJ1-1	TRBV7-2	CASSRGGYTEAFF
.	TRBJ1-1	TRBV15	CATSQLNTEAFF
.	TRBJ1-2	TRBV2	CASGVRDFGYTF
.	TRBJ2-7	TRBV20-1	CSSGTSQEQYF
TRBD2	TRBJ2-1	TRBV7-6	CASSFPREGGGYNEQFF
TRBD2	TRBJ2-7	TRBV6-1	CASSSHKTSGSYEQYF
TRBD2	TRBJ2-4	TRBV6-5	CASSYSLAGGPGAKNIQYF
TRBD2	TRBJ2-2	TRBV30	CASPSTSGRSGELFF
.	TRBJ2-7	TRBV5-1	CASSLDDPSYEQYF
TRBD2	TRBJ2-7	TRBV13	CASSSRTTSGTYEQYF